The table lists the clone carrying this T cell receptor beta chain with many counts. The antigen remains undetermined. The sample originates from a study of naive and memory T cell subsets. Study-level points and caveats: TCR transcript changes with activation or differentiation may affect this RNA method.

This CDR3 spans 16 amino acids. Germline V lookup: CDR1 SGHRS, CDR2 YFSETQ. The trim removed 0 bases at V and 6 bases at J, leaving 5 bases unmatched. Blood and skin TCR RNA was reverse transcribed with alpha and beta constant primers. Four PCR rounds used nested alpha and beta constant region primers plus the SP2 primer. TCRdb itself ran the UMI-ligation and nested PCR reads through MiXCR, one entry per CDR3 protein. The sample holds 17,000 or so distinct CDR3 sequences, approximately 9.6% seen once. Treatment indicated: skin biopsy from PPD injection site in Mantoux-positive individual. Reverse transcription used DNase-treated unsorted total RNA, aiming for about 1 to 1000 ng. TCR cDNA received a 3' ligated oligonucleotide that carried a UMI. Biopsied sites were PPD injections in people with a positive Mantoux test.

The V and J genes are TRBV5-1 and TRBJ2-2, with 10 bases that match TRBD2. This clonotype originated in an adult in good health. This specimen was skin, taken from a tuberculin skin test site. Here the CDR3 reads CASSLESGRAAGELFF. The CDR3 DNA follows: TGCGCCAGCAGCTTGGAGAGCGGGAGGGCGGCCGGGGAGCTGTTTTTT.